A selection of T cell receptor beta chains follows, all from one sample in a study of Ad26.COV2.S vaccination and SARS-CoV-2 variants. The assay was immunoSEQ multiplex PCR, and TCRdb's table has in-frame clones only and misses some. The repertoire includes about 350,000 clones, 86% of them detected once, and around 11% sits in the top ten. The sample was peripheral blood, taken in a trial of Ad26.COV2.S vaccine versus placebo. These receptors were obtained from a person aged 18 to 65 who received the Ad26.COV2.S COVID-19 vaccine or a placebo. Each CDR3 is given without its conserved first and last residue. Each record gives: CDR3 protein, V gene, J gene.

ASSPIIGRNTEAF	TRBV18	TRBJ1-1
ASSQSRTGGGEQY	TRBV4-1	TRBJ2-7
ASSFPPGTPSYEQY	TRBV6-2/TRBV6-3	TRBJ2-7
ASSLGGTTGMNTEAF	TRBV7-2	TRBJ1-1
ASSLPSGRAGELF	TRBV5-6	TRBJ2-2
ASSLFPGGGGTEAF	TRBV11-2	TRBJ1-1
SVDSQEYGYT	TRBV29-1	TRBJ1-2
AISEGVVGYT	TRBV10-3	TRBJ1-2
ASSRSGGYT	TRBV7-9	TRBJ1-2
ASSQDLNPERTDTQY	TRBV4-1	TRBJ2-3
ASSTTGGRQETQY	TRBV7-2	TRBJ2-5
ASSLDRGSYNEQF	TRBV7-2	TRBJ2-1
ASSSSDGTGETQY	TRBV7-2	TRBJ2-5
ASSVQGGTDTQY	TRBV6-4	TRBJ2-3
ASRQGGDTQY	TRBV3-1/TRBV3-2	TRBJ2-3
ASSSLTSGTDTQY	TRBV6-2/TRBV6-3	TRBJ2-3
ASRRVVNTGELF	TRBV19	TRBJ2-2
ASSLVGGSTSNEQF	TRBV7-9	TRBJ2-1
ASSIGVGSRSYNEQF	TRBV19	TRBJ2-1
ASRLRDRVGEQF	TRBV3-1/TRBV3-2	TRBJ2-1
ASSQSLSSYNSPLH	TRBV3-1/TRBV3-2	TRBJ1-6
ASSSRLPEQY	TRBV7-9	TRBJ2-7
ASSLTASGSNPYEQY	TRBV7-2	TRBJ2-7
ASSSTSGGAYEQF	TRBV7-2	TRBJ2-1
ASSQDRQGDNQPQH	TRBV4-1	TRBJ1-5
ASSPGTGPTGELF	TRBV18	TRBJ2-2
ASSLTAAYEQY	TRBV7-7	TRBJ2-7
ASSSGPTYEQY	TRBV5-6	TRBJ2-7
ASSSSGAGGHKNEQF	TRBV7-3	TRBJ2-1
ASSPWGRGWEKLF	TRBV27	TRBJ1-4
ASTGQGAYEQY	TRBV30	TRBJ2-7
ASSLKWTPPYEQY	TRBV27	TRBJ2-7
ATSDGDSTYEQY	TRBV24-1	TRBJ2-7
AISEAAGGSTDTQY	TRBV10-3	TRBJ2-3
ASSQSGGPQTYEQY	TRBV19	TRBJ2-7
ASGRGQYEQY	TRBV5-1	TRBJ2-7
ASSIGQGVFYGYT	TRBV5-6	TRBJ1-2
ASSLGTGNSPLH	TRBV4-1	TRBJ1-6
SDMVGPEAF	TRBV29-1	TRBJ1-1
ASAPGLNYGYT	TRBV27	TRBJ1-2
ASSQREGSLGYT	TRBV4-3	TRBJ1-2
ASSYDSQNTEAF	TRBV11-3	TRBJ1-1
ASSLRNTEAF	TRBV5-4	TRBJ1-1
ASSLTTSGVTDTQY	TRBV7-2	TRBJ2-3
ASSYRRQGANVLT	TRBV6-2/TRBV6-3	TRBJ2-6
ASSQGYGYT	TRBV7-8	TRBJ1-2
ASSLTRDDYNEQF	TRBV7-2	TRBJ2-1
ASSQGPSANQPQH	TRBV3-1/TRBV3-2	TRBJ1-5
ASSREDRATTEAF	TRBV4-1	TRBJ1-1
ASSLEGRNEQF	TRBV5-1	TRBJ2-1
ASSTRDGVHTEAF	TRBV7-9	TRBJ1-1
ASSVAVGRGTGELF	TRBV9	TRBJ2-2
ASSQARGSNQPQH	TRBV4-1	TRBJ1-5
ASSPVRMRSNTEAF	TRBV13	TRBJ1-1
ASSRDRLTEAF	TRBV5-1	TRBJ1-1
ASSVGGTGMETQY	TRBV9	TRBJ2-5
ASSVEGTGNQPQH	TRBV9	TRBJ1-5